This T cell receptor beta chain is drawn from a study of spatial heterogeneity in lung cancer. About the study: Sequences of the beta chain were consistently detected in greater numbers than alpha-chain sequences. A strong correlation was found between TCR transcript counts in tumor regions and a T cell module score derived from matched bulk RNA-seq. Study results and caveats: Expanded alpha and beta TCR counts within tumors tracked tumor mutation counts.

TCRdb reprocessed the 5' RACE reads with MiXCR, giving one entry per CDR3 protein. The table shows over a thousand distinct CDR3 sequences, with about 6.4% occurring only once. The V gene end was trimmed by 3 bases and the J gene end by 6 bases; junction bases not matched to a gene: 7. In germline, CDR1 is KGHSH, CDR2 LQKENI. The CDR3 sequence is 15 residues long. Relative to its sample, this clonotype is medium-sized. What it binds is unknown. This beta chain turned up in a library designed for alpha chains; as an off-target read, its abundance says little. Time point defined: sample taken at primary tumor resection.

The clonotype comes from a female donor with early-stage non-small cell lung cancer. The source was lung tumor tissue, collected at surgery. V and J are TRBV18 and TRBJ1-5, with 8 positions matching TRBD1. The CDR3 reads CASSPVQGAGQPQHF. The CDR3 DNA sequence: TGTGCCAGCTCACCGGTCCAGGGGGCAGGTCAGCCCCAGCATTTT.